This T cell receptor beta chain was obtained from a study of blood T cell repertoires in COVID-19 (dated by TCRdb to about 2020). Regarding the study in general: Samples covering the acute and convalescent phases of COVID-19 were provided by collaborators in the United States, Italy and Spain. The prospective study material was composed of cDNA or gDNA derived from T cells, B-cell-depleted T cells, or PBMCs. Subjects who had been exposed to COVID-19, were actively infected with it, or had recovered from it provided the deeply sampled blood TCRbeta repertoires that made up the dataset. A de-identified subject ID, COVID-19 status, age in years and sex were almost always included in the sample metadata. The repertoires were made available in a free public database intended to serve as a resource for research on the immune response to SARS-CoV-2. Samples were obtained from the ongoing ImmuneRACE study (first 160 participants) and from over 1,000 subjects provided by 6 global collaborators. Where available, HLA class I and class II types were taken from metadata supplied by the sample provider and were not determined by assay-based typing.

General study outcomes and caveats: Clinical and demographic metadata were provided uncurated, with the amount varying by source and participant.

TCRbeta CDR3 regions were amplified from genomic DNA by means of the immunoSEQ Assay, a bias-controlled multiplex PCR. Regarding the original processing steps: The number of nucleated cells in each sample was estimated from the amplification of reference gene primers within the assay. To quantify the absolute abundance of each unique TCRbeta CDR3 rearrangement, sequence reads were collapsed and filtered. For each sample, productive Simpson clonality was calculated as the square root of Simpson's diversity index across productive rearrangements. Held by TCRdb, this immuneACCESS table contains in-frame sequences only and omits some clones. Under half of the omission traces to an unresolved V gene where checked; the cause of the rest is unknown. From that table come the V and J calls and clone size; the DNA was used to work out D and trimming. For this sample the table gives roughly 160,000 clones, of which approximately 81% were detected only once. 15% to 20% of the sample is held by the ten biggest clonotypes.

Participants in the prospective study were enrolled through a virtual design, were aged about 18 to 89 years, and lived in roughly 24 United States geographic areas. To assign participants to cohorts, the prospective study relied on clinical history that participants themselves reported in a screening survey and a study questionnaire. For ImmuneRACE Cohort 3, a participant was defined as recovered based on two consecutive negative NP/OP PCR tests, clearance by a healthcare professional, or resolution of symptoms. Each participant in the prospective study had whole blood, serum and a nasopharyngeal or oropharyngeal swab collected by mobile phlebotomists. Additional blood draws and questionnaires over an approximately 2-month period could optionally be provided by prospective study participants. Before DNA extraction, prospective study blood samples were shipped either frozen or at room temperature.

CDR1 and CDR2, per the germline V gene (reference sequence), are SEHNR and FQNEAQ. V is cut by 4 bases and J by 1 base, and the space between the germline ends is 14 bases. The CDR3 runs 16 amino acids, cysteine and phenylalanine included. The kept DNA is CDR3 alone, 48 bases in frame from the first base. The table lists this clone with a few counts. It has no known antigen specificity. Base qualities are not provided; no much larger clone lies one nucleotide away. The rearranged segments are TRBV7-9 and TRBJ1-5, and TRBD1 may be the D gene, going by 5 matching bases. What was sequenced was PBMCs or T cells enriched from blood (not recorded which). This receptor was identified in a man between 60 and 75 years old who had recovered from COVID-19. The CDR3 in this case is CASSSGRGGSNQPQHF. Read as DNA, the sequence is TGTGCCAGCAGCTCGGGGAGGGGAGGAAGCAATCAGCCCCAGCATTTT. The variable domain in full, with residues beyond the CDR3 obtained from the reference TRBV7-9 and TRBJ1-5 genes, is DTGVSQNPRHKITKRGQNVTFRCDPISEHNRLYWYRQTLGQGPEFLTYFQNEAQLEKSRLLSDRFSAERPKGSFSTLEIQRTEQGDSAMYLCASSSGRGGSNQPQHFGDGTRLSIL.